The present T cell receptor beta chain was sequenced within a study of early T cells in non-severe SARS-CoV-2 infection. Study summary: The chains were unpaired, and the sequenced material was bulk RNA from unsorted whole blood. Broader study findings: Missing private and CD4 specificities, VDJdb matching favored anti-spike CD8 responses.

Unique molecular identifiers were added to individual cDNA molecules. TCRdb analysed the 5' RACE reads with MiXCR anew, one entry per CDR3 protein. The table lists approximately 43,000 distinct CDR3 sequences, around 7% of them singletons, with roughly 5.1% in the top ten. This clonotype was detected ten times or more. Its antigen is as yet unknown. CDR1 SEHNR and CDR2 FQNEAQ come from the germline V gene (reference sequence). This CDR3 region has 13 residues. Germline trimming cut 4 bases from V and 2 bases from J; bases unmatched to any gene: 1. The specimen sequenced was whole blood. The chain employs TRBV7-9 and TRBJ1-1; 7 bases are shared with TRBD1. This TCR was recovered from an adult who was a healthcare worker with PCR-confirmed SARS-CoV-2 infection or an uninfected control (not recorded which). The DNA for the CDR3 is TGTGCCAGCAGCTGGGACAGAAACACTGAAGCTTTCTTT. Its protein is CASSWDRNTEAFF.